This T cell receptor beta chain was profiled in a study of shared clonotypes between healthy human individuals. The method was immunoSEQ multiplex PCR; TCRdb's version includes in-frame clones alone and lacks a portion of them. The data contain about 680,000 clones, about 90% of them singletons. CD45RO-negative, CCR7-selected cells formed the naive CD8 fraction, which excluded terminally differentiated effector memory CD45RA+ cells. Donors comprised only Caucasian adults living in Nashville, Tennessee. In its sample, this clone was seen a few times. This CDR3 is 13 amino acids long. Trimming took 0 bases from V and 3 from J, leaving 6 bases between them. Germline loops: CDR1 ENHRY, CDR2 SYGVKD.

The specimen sequenced was naive CD8+ T cells sorted from blood. The source is a man aged 25-45 years in good health. This chain joins TRBV10-3 and TRBJ2-7; the D is unclear. The CDR3 DNA follows: TGTGCCATCAGTGAGTCGAGCCTCTACGAGCAGTACTTC. Translating it yields CAISESSLYEQYF.